This T cell receptor (beta chain) was identified in a study of T cell changes during pregnancy in multiple sclerosis. Germline CDR1 is SGHRS and CDR2 is YFSETQ. V was clipped by 0 bases and J by 3 bases, with 19 bases between them. The CDR3 runs 18 residues. Here immunoSEQ multiplex PCR was the method, and the copy in TCRdb shows in-frame clones only, minus some. The sample shows about 72,000 clones, 91% of them seen only once. The chain recombines TRBV5-1 with TRBJ2-1; tentatively, D is TRBD2 (6 bases). The TCR sequence derives from a female donor in good health, enrolled as a control in a pregnancy study. The source material was peripheral blood, sampled in the third trimester of pregnancy. The CDR3 is CASSLEGVGRGLYNEQFF. The CDR3 DNA sequence: TGCGCCAGCAGCTTGGAGGGTGTCGGGCGGGGCCTCTACAATGAGCAGTTCTTC.